This T cell receptor beta chain is drawn from a study of T cell responses to AZD1222 COVID-19 vaccine. Study-level findings and limits: Across spike, vaccine-associated CD4 TCRs were found, dominant at 160-218 and 743-854. Seropositive AZD1222 recipients at baseline numbered only 5 or 6. Unmutated regions of variants are reportedly targeted by nearly half of spike-specific TCRs. An increase in Spike-specific TCR breadth and depth was observed after two AZD1222 doses.

The data were produced by immunoSEQ multiplex PCR, yet TCRdb's version contains in-frame clones alone and is incomplete. The sample records about 150,000 clones, roughly nine tenths being singletons. Trimming removed 6 bases from V and 0 bases from J; junction bases left unmatched: 9. The CDR3 length is 17 residues. Germline V lookup: CDR1 MDHEN, CDR2 SYDVKM. Concerning this clone: Antigen: not known.

The material was peripheral blood, obtained on day 0 of MenACWY control vaccination. The rearrangement uses TRBV28 and TRBJ2-2; 8 bases are a match to TRBD2. The receptor comes from an adult in good health. The CDR3 is CASSLPGGDPNTGELFF. Written as DNA, the CDR3 is TGTGCCAGCAGCCTACCGGGGGGGGATCCGAACACCGGGGAGCTGTTTTTT.